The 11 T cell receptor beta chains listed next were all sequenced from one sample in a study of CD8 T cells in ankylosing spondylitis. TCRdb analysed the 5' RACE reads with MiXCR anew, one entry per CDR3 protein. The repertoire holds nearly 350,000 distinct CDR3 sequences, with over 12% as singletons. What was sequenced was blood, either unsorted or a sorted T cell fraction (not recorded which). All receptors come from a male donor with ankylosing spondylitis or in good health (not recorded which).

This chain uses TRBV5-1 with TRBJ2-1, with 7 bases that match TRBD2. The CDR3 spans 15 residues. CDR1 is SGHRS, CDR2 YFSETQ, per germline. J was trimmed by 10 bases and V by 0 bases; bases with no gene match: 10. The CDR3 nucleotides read TGCGCCAGCAGCTTGGACTCGCGGGAGTCGGGCGAGCAGTTCTTC. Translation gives CASSLDSRESGEQFF.

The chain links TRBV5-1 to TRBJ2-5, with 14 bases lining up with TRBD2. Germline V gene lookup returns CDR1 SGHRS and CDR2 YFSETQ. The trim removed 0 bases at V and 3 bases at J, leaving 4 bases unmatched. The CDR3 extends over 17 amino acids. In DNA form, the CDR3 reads TGCGCCAGCAGCTTGGGGGGGACTAGCGGGAGAGAAGAGACCCAGTACTTC. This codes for CASSLGGTSGREETQYF.

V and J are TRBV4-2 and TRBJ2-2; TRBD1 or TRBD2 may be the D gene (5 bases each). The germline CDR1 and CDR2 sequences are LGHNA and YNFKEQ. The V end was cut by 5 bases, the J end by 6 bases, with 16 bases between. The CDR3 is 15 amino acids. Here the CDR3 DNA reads TGTGCCAGCAGCTCACCCGGCCGGGGCGCCGGGGAGCTGTTTTTT. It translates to CASSSPGRGAGELFF.

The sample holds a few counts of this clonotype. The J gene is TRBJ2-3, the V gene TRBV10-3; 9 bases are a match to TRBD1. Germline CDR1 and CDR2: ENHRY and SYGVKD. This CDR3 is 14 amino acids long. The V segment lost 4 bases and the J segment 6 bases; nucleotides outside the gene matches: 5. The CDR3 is CAISGTGVFDTQYF. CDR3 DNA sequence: TGTGCCATCAGTGGGACAGGGGTTTTTGATACGCAGTATTTT.

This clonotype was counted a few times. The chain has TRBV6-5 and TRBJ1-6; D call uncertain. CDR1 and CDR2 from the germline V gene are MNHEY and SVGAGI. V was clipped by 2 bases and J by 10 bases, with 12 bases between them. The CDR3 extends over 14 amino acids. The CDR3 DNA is TGTGCCAGCAGTTACCCGACCGGCGGATCACCCCTCCACTTT. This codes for CASSYPTGGSPLHF.

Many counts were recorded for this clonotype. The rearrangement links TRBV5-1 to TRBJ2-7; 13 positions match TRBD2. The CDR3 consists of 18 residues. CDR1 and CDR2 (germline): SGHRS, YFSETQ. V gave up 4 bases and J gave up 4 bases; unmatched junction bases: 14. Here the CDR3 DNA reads TGCGCCAGCAGCCTCGGACTAGCGGGAGATAGGTTGTTGTACGAGCAGTACTTC. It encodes CASSLGLAGDRLLYEQYF.

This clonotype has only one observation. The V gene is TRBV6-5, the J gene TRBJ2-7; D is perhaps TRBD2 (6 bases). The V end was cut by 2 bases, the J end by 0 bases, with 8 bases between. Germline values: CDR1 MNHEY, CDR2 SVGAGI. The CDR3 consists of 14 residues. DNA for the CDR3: TGTGCCAGCAGTTACGCGGAGGGCTCCTACGAGCAGTACTTC. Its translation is CASSYAEGSYEQYF.

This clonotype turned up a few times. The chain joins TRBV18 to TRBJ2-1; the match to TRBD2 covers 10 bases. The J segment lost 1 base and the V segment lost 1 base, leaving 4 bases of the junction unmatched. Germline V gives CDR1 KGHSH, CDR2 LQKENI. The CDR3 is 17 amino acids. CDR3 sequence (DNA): TGTGCCAGCTCACCACGGGGAGCGGGAGGGTCCTACAATGAGCAGTTCTTC. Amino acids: CASSPRGAGGSYNEQFF.

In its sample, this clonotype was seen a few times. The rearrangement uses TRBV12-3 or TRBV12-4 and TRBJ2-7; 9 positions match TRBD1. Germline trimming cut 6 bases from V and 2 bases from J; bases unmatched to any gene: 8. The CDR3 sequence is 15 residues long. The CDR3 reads CASSPGQGGPYEQYF. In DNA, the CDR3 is TGTGCCAGCAGCCCGGGACAGGGTGGACCCTACGAGCAGTACTTC.

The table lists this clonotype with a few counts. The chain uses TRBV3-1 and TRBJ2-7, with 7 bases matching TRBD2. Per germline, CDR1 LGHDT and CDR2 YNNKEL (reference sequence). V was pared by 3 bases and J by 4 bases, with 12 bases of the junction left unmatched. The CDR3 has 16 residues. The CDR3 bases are TGTGCCAGCAGCCAGGAAGCTAGCGGAGCGGGATACGAGCAGTACTTC. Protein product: CASSQEASGAGYEQYF.

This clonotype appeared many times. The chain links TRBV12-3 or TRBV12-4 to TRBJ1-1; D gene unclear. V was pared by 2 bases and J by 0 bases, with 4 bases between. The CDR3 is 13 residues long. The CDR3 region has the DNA TGTGCCAGCAGTTTACTCTTGAACACTGAAGCTTTCTTT. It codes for CASSLLLNTEAFF.